This TCR beta chain was sequenced during a study of blood T cell repertoires in COVID-19 (dated by TCRdb to the early 2020s). For the wider study: The collaborator samples originated in the United States, Italy and Spain and spanned the acute and convalescent phases of COVID-19. The prospective study material was composed of cDNA or gDNA derived from T cells, B-cell-depleted T cells, or PBMCs. Deeply sampled blood TCRbeta repertoires from subjects exposed to, actively infected with, or recovered from COVID-19 were included in the dataset. A freely available public database, intended as a resource for researchers studying the immune response to SARS-CoV-2, is where the repertoires were released. Samples came from the ongoing ImmuneRACE study (first 160 participants) plus 1,254 subjects from 6 global collaborators. Nearly every sample came with metadata listing a de-identified subject ID, COVID-19 status, age in years and sex. Where available, HLA class I and class II types were taken from metadata supplied by the sample provider and were not determined by assay-based typing. Points the paper makes about the study in general: How much clinical and demographic metadata was included differed by source and by participant, and the metadata was provided uncurated.

TCRbeta CDR3 regions were amplified from genomic DNA by means of the immunoSEQ Assay, a bias-controlled multiplex PCR. Per the original workflow: The number of nucleated cells in each sample was estimated from the amplification of reference gene primers within the assay. To quantify the absolute abundance of each unique TCRbeta CDR3 rearrangement, sequence reads were collapsed and filtered. For each sample, productive Simpson clonality was calculated as the square root of Simpson's diversity index over productive rearrangements. Not all clones reach the TCRdb copy of this immuneACCESS table, which keeps in-frame sequences only. Checked studies attribute under half of the gap to unresolved V genes and leave the rest unexplained. The V and J calls and clone size were taken over from that table, and D and trimming were inferred from the DNA. For this sample there are around 130,000 clones; 84% appear just once. The top ten constitute 2.4% of the sample.

The CDR1 and CDR2 encoded by the germline V gene are MNHEY and SVGAGI. The CDR3 has 16 amino acids, counting the end cysteine and phenylalanine. The read is trimmed to its CDR3 DNA, 48 bases read in frame from base 1. From V the trimming removes 2 bases and from J it removes 4 bases, while the gene matches leave 3 bases of the junction unaccounted for. Of note for this clone: Its antigen is unknown. The record has no base qualities; no much larger clone is one base away.

Enrolling through a virtual design, the prospective study's participants ranged in age from roughly 18 to 95 years and lived across some 22 United States geographic areas. In the prospective study, cohorts were assigned on the basis of participant-reported clinical history obtained from a screening survey and a study questionnaire. In the prospective study, whole blood, serum and a nasopharyngeal or oropharyngeal swab were collected from each participant by mobile phlebotomists. Participants in the prospective study had the option to provide additional blood draws and questionnaires over an approximately 2-month period. Prospective study blood samples were shipped either frozen or at room temperature before DNA extraction.

The receptor was isolated from a man in his forties with acute COVID-19. Sequenced: PBMCs or T cells enriched from blood (not recorded which). The V and J segments used are TRBV6-5 and TRBJ2-2, and TRBD2 aligns with 11 junction nucleotides. In nucleotides, the sequence is TGTGCCAGCAGTTACGGACTAGCGGGCCTCACCGGGGAGCTGTTTTTT. Translation gives CASSYGLAGLTGELFF.